This T cell receptor (beta chain) comes out of a study of persistence of HIV-infected CD4 T cells (dated by TCRdb to the early 2020s). Study-wide context: CMV- and HIV-1 Gag-responding CD4+ T cells were isolated from ART-treated individuals so that antigen-driven clonal expansion of HIV-1-infected cells could be examined. The median time participants had been on suppressive ART was 8 years. Peripheral blood samples of up to roughly 200 mL were taken at multiple time points, with the exception of a couple of participants who underwent leukapheresis at a single time point. The clonality of all cells in each sorted population was measured by TCRbeta sequencing, and the clonality of infected cells was measured by proviral sequencing. The TCR cluster analysis across participants included under ten participants for CMV and roughly 7 participants for Gag.

Trimming costs V 5 bases and J 4 bases, and their ends lie 3 bases apart. The germline V gene (reference sequence) gives CDR1 as LNHDA and CDR2 as SQIVND. Measured from the cysteine to the phenylalanine, the CDR3 is 12 residues long. Just the 36-base CDR3 DNA is kept, in frame starting at base 1. TCRbeta repertoires were sequenced from genomic DNA with the immunoSEQ hsTCRB assay version 4 in survey mode. Genomic DNA was diluted to around 10 ng/uL, using up to 1 ug per sample for TCRbeta sequencing. In the authors' own workflow: Analysis of the TCRbeta data was done in ImmunoSeq Analyzer 3.0, and diversity was computed on productive nucleotide rearrangements. Using the Immunarch R package, lower-bound TCR diversity was estimated with the improved Chao index and clonality was estimated with the Gini coefficient. Nucleotide rearrangements that differed but encoded the same CDR3beta amino acid sequence were counted as separate clonotypes. Differential abundance analysis found TCRbeta sequences that were significantly enriched in antigen-responding cells compared with anti-CD3/anti-CD28-activated cells. GLIPH2 grouped TCRs by predicted peptide-MHC specificity, both within each participant and across combined participant data sets. Not all clones reach the TCRdb copy of this immuneACCESS table, which keeps in-frame sequences only. Checked studies attribute under half of the gap to unresolved V genes and leave the rest unexplained. The V and J calls and clone size are taken from that table; D and trimming were inferred from the DNA. The sample includes fewer than 40,000 clones, with around 76% observed a single time. The top ten constitute about 6.8% of the sample.

To note about this clone: This receptor's antigen is unknown. No clone much larger than this one lies a single base away; base qualities are absent.

The intended sense of this specimen's treatment or condition label: suppressive antiretroviral therapy. Lysates of CMV-infected fibroblasts were used at about 9.2 ug/mL for cell stimulation. Memory populations depleted of antigen-responding cells were obtained by sorting nonresponding CD40L-negative CD69-negative CD45RO-high memory CD4+ T cells. Participants were HIV-1-infected adults who started suppressive ART during chronic infection. For at least 4 years, participants had undetectable plasma HIV-1 RNA, below 50 copies/mL. To be included, a participant needed positive CMV serology and a CD4+ T cell count above 400 cells/uL. Before stimulation, PBMCs were isolated using density centrifugation and then depleted of CD8+ T cells. CD8-depleted PBMCs were stimulated for roughly 20 hours with anti-CD28/CD49d costimulation, CD40-blocking antibody and enfuvirtide to prevent new infections. Sorting was done on either a Beckman Coulter MoFlo Legacy or an XDP sorter, and propidium iodide was used to exclude dead cells. Genomic DNA was extracted with the QIAamp DNA Mini Kit for samples above one million cells, otherwise with the Quick-DNA Microprep Kit.

The research as a whole found: Significantly lower TCRbeta richness was observed in CMV- and Gag-responding cells than in anti-CD3/anti-CD28-responding cells, and higher oligoclonality was observed in CMV-responding cells than in CD3/CD28-stimulated and Gag-responding cells. Antigen-responding cells were enriched for degenerate expanded CDR3beta sequences, which suggests convergent selection of CD4+ responses to CMV and Gag. Within the same sorted populations, TCR oligoclonality correlated with proviral oligoclonality. Because the TCR analyses were done in bulk, restricting them to just the rare CMV-responding cells that actually carried HIV-1 proviruses was not possible. Few individuals were included in the study, and only a limited range of antigens was tested.

This TCR came from an adult woman with HIV who was CMV-seropositive. This specimen was CD4+ T cells sorted from PBMCs after 18-hour stimulation, taken from a patient who received antiretroviral therapy. The cell subset or site label on this specimen signifies: CD40L-CD69- CD45RO-high memory CD4 T cells not responding to CMV lysate. In this chain, TRBV19 is recombined with TRBJ2-6; no D segment can be confidently identified. CDR3 loop: CASSSGANVLTF. The DNA sequence is given as TGTGCCAGTAGTTCCGGGGCCAACGTCCTGACTTTC.